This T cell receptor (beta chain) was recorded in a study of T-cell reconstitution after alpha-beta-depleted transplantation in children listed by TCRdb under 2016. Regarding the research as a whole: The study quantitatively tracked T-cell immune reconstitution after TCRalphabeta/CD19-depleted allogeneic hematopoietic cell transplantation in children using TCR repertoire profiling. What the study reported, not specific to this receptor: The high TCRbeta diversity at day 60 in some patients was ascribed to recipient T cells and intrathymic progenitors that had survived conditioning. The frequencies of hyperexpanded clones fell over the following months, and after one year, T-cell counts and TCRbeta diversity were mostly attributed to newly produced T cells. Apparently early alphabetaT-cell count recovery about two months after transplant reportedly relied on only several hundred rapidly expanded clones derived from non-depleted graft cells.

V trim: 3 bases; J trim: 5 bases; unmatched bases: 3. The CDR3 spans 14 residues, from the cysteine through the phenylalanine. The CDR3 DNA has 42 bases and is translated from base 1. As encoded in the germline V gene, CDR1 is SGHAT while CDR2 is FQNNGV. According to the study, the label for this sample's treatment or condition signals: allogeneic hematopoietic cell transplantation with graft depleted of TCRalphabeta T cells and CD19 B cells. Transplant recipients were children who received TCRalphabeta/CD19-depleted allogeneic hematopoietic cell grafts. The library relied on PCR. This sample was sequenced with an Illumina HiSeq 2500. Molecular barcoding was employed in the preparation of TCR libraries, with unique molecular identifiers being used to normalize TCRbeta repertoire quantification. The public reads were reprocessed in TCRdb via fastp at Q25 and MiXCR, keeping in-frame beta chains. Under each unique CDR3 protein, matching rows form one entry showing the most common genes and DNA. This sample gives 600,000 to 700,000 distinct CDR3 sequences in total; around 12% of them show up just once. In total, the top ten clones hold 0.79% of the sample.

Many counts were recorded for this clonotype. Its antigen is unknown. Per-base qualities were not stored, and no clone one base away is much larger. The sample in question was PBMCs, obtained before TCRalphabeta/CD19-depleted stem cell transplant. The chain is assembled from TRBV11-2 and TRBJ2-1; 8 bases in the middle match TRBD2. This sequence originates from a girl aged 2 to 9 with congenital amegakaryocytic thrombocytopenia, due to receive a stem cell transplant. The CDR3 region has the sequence CASSFAGGDNEQFF. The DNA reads TGTGCCAGCAGCTTTGCGGGAGGAGACAATGAGCAGTTCTTC. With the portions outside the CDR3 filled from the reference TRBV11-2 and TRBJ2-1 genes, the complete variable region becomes EAGVAQSPRYKIIEKRQSVAFWCNPISGHATLYWYQQILGQGPKLLIQFQNNGVVDDSQLPKDRFSAERLKGVDSTLKIQPAKLEDSAVYLCASSFAGGDNEQFFGPGTRLTVL.